One and the same sample provided the 26 T cell receptor beta chains below, sequenced in a study of blood T cell repertoires in COVID-19. Measured with immunoSEQ multiplex PCR; TCRdb has only the in-frame clones, and not every one. The sample consists of about 260,000 clones, approximately 91% of them appearing once. The sample was peripheral blood. All receptors derive from a human donor in a cohort sampled during active COVID-19.

The chain has TRBV5-4 and TRBJ2-1, with 7 positions matching TRBD2. From germline, CDR1 is SGHNT and CDR2 YYREEE (reference sequence). J gave up 8 bases and V 6 bases, and 14 bases lay outside the gene matches. This CDR3 region has 15 residues. Here the CDR3 DNA reads TGTGCCAGCATTCCGGGTAGTGGCGGGAGCGATGAGCAGTTCTTC. Amino acid sequence: CASIPGSGGSDEQFF.

The CDR3 reads CASSPRTDTEAFF. The CDR3 nucleotides read TGTGCCAGCAGCCCTCGGACAGACACTGAAGCTTTCTTT. The rearrangement uses TRBV4-2 and TRBJ1-1; perhaps TRBD1 as D (6 bases). CDR3 size: 13 residues. Germline lookup yields CDR1 LGHNA and CDR2 YNFKEQ. V was clipped by 4 bases and J by 3 bases, with 9 bases between them.

This clone showed up just once. The chain employs TRBV18 and TRBJ2-7, with D unresolved. Between the trimmed V and J ends, which lost 2 bases and 0 bases, there was a span of 8 bases. There are 14 residues in the CDR3. Germline loops: CDR1 KGHSH, CDR2 LQKENI. This CDR3 reads CASSPERSSYEQYF. CDR3 DNA: TGTGCCAGCTCACCAGAAAGGAGCTCCTACGAGCAGTACTTC.

This chain links TRBV7-2 with TRBJ2-3, with D unresolved. In germline, CDR1 is SGHTA, CDR2 FQGNSA. Trimming pared 1 base from V and 3 bases from J, leaving 11 bases between. The CDR3 sequence is 15 residues long. This chain's CDR3 is CASSLVRVATDTQYF. The CDR3 bases are TGTGCCAGCAGCTTAGTACGGGTAGCAACAGATACGCAGTATTTT.

This clone was observed a handful of times. V and J are TRBV9 and TRBJ1-1; 7 positions agree with TRBD1. Germline CDR1 is SGDLS and CDR2 is YYNGEE. The CDR3 runs to 12 residues. V lost 4 bases, J lost 9 bases, and 6 bases stayed unmatched. This CDR3 reads CASSPLTGKAFF. CDR3 sequence (DNA): TGTGCCAGCAGCCCACTGACAGGGAAAGCTTTCTTT.

V gene TRBV11-3 combines with J gene TRBJ1-6; possibly TRBD1 for D (6 bases). Germline loops: CDR1 SGHNT, CDR2 YENEEA. With 3 bases removed from V and 7 bases from J, the gap between germline ends came to 7 bases. The CDR3 consists of 13 residues. CDR3 coding DNA: TGTGCCAGCAGCTTGGACAGCAATTCACCCCTCCACTTT. This translates into CASSLDSNSPLHF.

The V and J genes are TRBV7-2 and TRBJ2-7; 12 nucleotides match TRBD2. Trimming removed 4 bases from V and 2 bases from J; junction bases left unmatched: 15. This CDR3 spans 19 amino acids. CDR1 is SGHTA, CDR2 FQGNSA, per germline. Here the CDR3 DNA reads TGTGCCAGCAGCTCAAGAGCGATCGGACTAGCGGGGCGAGCCTACGAGCAGTACTTC. Encoded protein: CASSSRAIGLAGRAYEQYF.

V and J are TRBV6-1 and TRBJ2-1, with TRBD2 as a possible D gene (6 bases). Germline V gene lookup returns CDR1 MNHNS and CDR2 SASEGT. Trimming removed 4 bases from V and 4 bases from J, with 17 bases in between. The CDR3 extends over 16 amino acids. The DNA of the CDR3 is TGTGCCAGCAGTGCCCGGGGCGGGATGTCGTACAATGAGCAGTTCTTC. Amino acid sequence: CASSARGGMSYNEQFF.

The V and J genes are TRBV4-3 and TRBJ2-5; possibly TRBD1 for D (6 bases). Between the trimmed V and J ends, which lost 5 bases and 2 bases, there was a span of 9 bases. This CDR3 contains 13 residues. Germline assignment: CDR1 LGHNA and CDR2 YSLEER. The CDR3 DNA reads TGCGCCAGCAGCGCCAGGGGACAAGAGACCCAGTACTTC. Its translation is CASSARGQETQYF.

The chain couples TRBV5-1 to TRBJ2-3; 10 positions agree with TRBD2. The CDR3 covers 17 residues. Per the germline V gene, CDR1 is SGHRS and CDR2 is YFSETQ. The ends lost 4 bases at V and 5 bases at J; junction bases unmatched: 13. The CDR3 DNA reads TGCGCCAGCAGCGCCAAGGCCAGCGGGAGGGCCGGAGATACGCAGTATTTT. Translating gives CASSAKASGRAGDTQYF.

V gene TRBV29-1 combines with J gene TRBJ1-2; the D gene is possibly TRBD1 (6 bases). Germline V gene sequence: CDR1 SQVTM, CDR2 ANQGSEA. This CDR3 spans 12 amino acids. V was cut by 4 bases and J by 8 bases, with 14 bases left in between. The DNA of the CDR3 is TGCAGCGTTGTTTATCCAGGGGAGGGCTACACCTTC. Its translation is CSVVYPGEGYTF.

The chain joins TRBV7-2 to TRBJ1-2; 7 bases align to TRBD1. This CDR3 spans 11 amino acids. V dropped 5 bases and J dropped 11; count of bases not matched to a gene: 5. Germline assignment: CDR1 SGHTA and CDR2 FQGNSA. The CDR3 coding sequence is TGTGCCAGCAGCACCCGACAGGGATACACCTTC. Amino acids: CASSTRQGYTF.

This chain uses TRBV14 with TRBJ2-7; 8 bases are shared with TRBD2. CDR3 size: 15 residues. The V gene end was trimmed by 1 base and the J gene end by 3 bases; junction bases not matched to a gene: 5. Germline values: CDR1 SGHDN, CDR2 FVKESK. CDR3 residues: CASSQGAGRGYEQYF. In nucleotides, the CDR3 is TGTGCCAGCAGCCAAGGAGCCGGGAGGGGCTACGAGCAGTACTTC.

CDR3 region: CASSPPRDLAEAFF. The DNA for the CDR3 is TGTGCCAGCAGCCCACCACGGGACTTGGCTGAAGCTTTCTTT. The rearrangement joins TRBV7-9 to TRBJ1-1; a weak D match, TRBD1 (5 bases). The V and J ends lost 5 bases and 6 bases respectively, with 16 bases between them. From germline, CDR1 is SEHNR and CDR2 FQNEAQ (reference sequence). The CDR3 is 14 amino acids.

This rearrangement joins TRBV6-5 to TRBJ2-5, with 7 positions matching TRBD1. The J segment lost 1 base and the V segment lost 7 bases, leaving 9 bases of the junction unmatched. CDR1 is MNHEY, CDR2 SVGAGI, per germline. This CDR3 contains 15 residues. The DNA of the CDR3 is TGTGCCAGCACTGGGGACCGGGACAGCCAAGAGACCCAGTACTTC. It codes for CASTGDRDSQETQYF.

J is TRBJ2-5 and V is TRBV7-9, with D possibly TRBD1 on 6 matching bases. The CDR3 runs 14 residues. Germline loops: CDR1 SEHNR, CDR2 FQNEAQ (reference sequence). Trimming removed 6 bases from V and 0 bases from J, with 11 bases in between. CDR3 protein: CASSRRTDQETQYF. The CDR3 DNA reads as TGTGCCAGCAGTCGCCGGACAGACCAAGAGACCCAGTACTTC.

Points on this clone: The junction does not match germline at one end; this may be a read error. The CDR3 protein is CAWSRGIETLF. The CDR3 coding sequence is TGTGCCTGGAGTAGAGGAATCGAGACCCTCTTC. The rearrangement uses TRBV30 and TRBJ1-2; D unresolved. CDR1 is GTSNPN, CDR2 SVGIG, per germline (reference sequence). CDR3 length: 11 amino acids. The whole variable domain, filled in from reference TRBV30 and TRBJ1-2, reads SQTIHQWPATLVQPVGSPLSLECTVEGTSNPNLYWYRQAAGRGLQLLFYSVGIGQISSEVPQNLSASRPQDRQFILSSKKLLLSDSGFYLCAWSRGIETLFGSGTRLTVV.

The J gene is TRBJ1-4, the V gene TRBV10-3; 7 positions agree with TRBD1. The J segment lost 6 bases and the V segment lost 2 bases, leaving 18 bases of the junction unmatched. The CDR3 extends over 19 amino acids. The germline V gene has CDR1 ENHRY and CDR2 SYGVKD. DNA for the CDR3: TGTGCCATCAGTGAGGTTGCCCTGAGCACAGGGGCGGAGGATGAAAAACTGTTTTTT. This encodes CAISEVALSTGAEDEKLFF.

This clone came up once. The chain couples TRBV6-5 to TRBJ1-5; D remains ambiguous. CDR1 is MNHEY and CDR2 is SVGAGI in the germline V gene. V was shortened by 0 bases and J by 14 bases, with 17 bases between the two germline ends. The CDR3 spans 14 residues. The DNA of the CDR3 is TGTGCCAGCAGTTACTCGCGCCACGGGGATAGGGAGCATTTT. It codes for CASSYSRHGDREHF.

This chain uses TRBV28 with TRBJ2-1; TRBD2 agrees at 8 bases. The CDR3 sequence is 20 residues long. Per germline, CDR1 MDHEN and CDR2 SYDVKM. With 5 bases clipped from V and 6 bases from J, the junction kept 24 bases outside the gene matches. The CDR3 bases are TGTGCCAGCAGTCCCCCTCCGGGAGGGGTCTTGGGCAATCGGGTCAATGAGCAGTTCTTC. It translates to CASSPPPGGVLGNRVNEQFF.

CDR3 region: CASSSAGQGRQETQYF. The CDR3 DNA follows: TGTGCCAGCAGTAGCGCGGGACAGGGTAGGCAAGAGACCCAGTACTTC. The V and J genes are TRBV28 and TRBJ2-5; 9 positions match TRBD1. CDR3 length: 16 amino acids. CDR1 and CDR2 from the germline V gene are MDHEN and SYDVKM. V gave up 5 bases and J gave up 2 bases; unmatched junction bases: 9.

The chain is built from TRBV29-1 and TRBJ1-4; 7 bases fit TRBD1. J gave up 7 bases and V 5 bases, and 10 bases lay outside the gene matches. CDR1 is SQVTM, CDR2 ANQGSEA, per germline. The CDR3 loop spans 14 amino acids. In nucleotides, the CDR3 is TGCAGCGTTTTGGACAGGTCTGGGCCTGAAAAACTGTTTTTT. This codes for CSVLDRSGPEKLFF.

V and J are TRBV5-1 and TRBJ1-2; D unresolved. The germline V gene encodes CDR1 SGHRS and CDR2 YFSETQ. The V end lost 4 bases, the J end lost 4 bases, and 29 bases lay between the germline ends. The CDR3 has 19 amino acids. The chain's CDR3 is CASSPTDPGIGMGLYGYTF. DNA of the CDR3: TGCGCCAGCAGCCCGACCGACCCGGGGATAGGGATGGGCCTCTATGGCTACACCTTC.

This clone occurred once. The chain recombines TRBV2 with TRBJ1-5, with a tentative D call TRBD1 (5 bases). CDR1 and CDR2 (germline): SNHLY, FYNNEI. The CDR3 is made up of 15 amino acids. Trimming stripped 6 bases from V and 0 bases from J, with 12 bases between. The CDR3 here is CASSDSVYSNQPQHF. CDR3 coding DNA: TGTGCCAGCAGCGACAGCGTCTATAGCAATCAGCCCCAGCATTTT.

The chain uses TRBV5-8 and TRBJ2-1, with unresolved D. The CDR3 has 12 residues. V lost 1 base and J lost 7, with 6 bases in between. The germline gives CDR1 SGHTS, CDR2 YDEGEE. In DNA form, the CDR3 reads TGTGCCAGCAGCTTGATCGGGAATGAGCAGTTCTTC. Its translation is CASSLIGNEQFF.

CDR3 sequence (DNA): TGTGCCAGCAGCACTGCAGGGGTTTTGAGCTCCTACGAGCAGTACTTC. Protein: CASSTAGVLSSYEQYF. This chain joins TRBV28 and TRBJ2-7; tentatively, D is TRBD1 (6 bases). Germline V gives CDR1 MDHEN, CDR2 SYDVKM. This CDR3 contains 16 residues. The V end lost 6 bases, the J end lost 0 bases, and 18 bases lay between the germline ends.